A single sample is the source of the 29 T cell receptor beta chains below, sequenced in a study of blood T cell repertoires in COVID-19. Repertoires were generated with immunoSEQ multiplex PCR, while TCRdb's copy carries only in-frame clones and drops some. Here the sample spans fewer than 300,000 clones, about 80% being singletons. The material sequenced was peripheral blood. These receptors all stem from a person aged 70 to 85 with COVID-19, enrolled during active disease.

This chain joins TRBV7-2 and TRBJ1-1, with no clear D. There are 13 residues in the CDR3. Per germline, CDR1 SGHTA and CDR2 FQGNSA. V lost 2 bases and J 4 bases, leaving 8 bases between the germline ends. For the CDR3, the DNA is TGTGCCAGCAGCTTATCTCAGGTCACTGAAGCTTTCTTT. As protein: CASSLSQVTEAFF. Using reference TRBV7-2 and TRBJ1-1 for the parts outside the CDR3, the full variable domain is GAGVSQSPSNKVTEKGKDVELRCDPISGHTALYWYRQSLGQGLEFLIYFQGNSAPDKSGLPSDRFSAERTGGSVSTLTIQRTQQEDSAVYLCASSLSQVTEAFFGQGTRLTVV.

The rearrangement links TRBV6-5 to TRBJ1-6; possible D gene TRBD1, 5 bases. The germline V and J ends were trimmed by 6 bases and 8 bases, with 11 bases remaining between them. The CDR3 has 13 residues. Germline V gene data show CDR1 as MNHEY and CDR2 as SVGAGI. The CDR3 sequence is CASSRDSDSPLHF. DNA of the CDR3: TGTGCCAGCAGCCGGGACTCGGATTCACCCCTCCACTTT.

The rearrangement joins TRBV27 to TRBJ2-3; a possible D gene is TRBD2 (7 bases). This CDR3 comprises 15 residues. CDR1 and CDR2 from the germline V gene are MNHEY and SMNVEV (reference sequence). Trimming pared 2 bases from V and 5 bases from J, leaving 14 bases between. In DNA, the CDR3 is TGTGCCAGCAGTTTAGGGTGGGGGGGCAGAGATACGCAGTATTTT. This codes for CASSLGWGGRDTQYF.

J is TRBJ2-1 and V is TRBV7-8; 13 bases fit TRBD2. Trimming took 5 bases from V and 0 from J; bases not matched to a gene: 7. The CDR3 runs 18 residues. Germline V gene data show CDR1 as SGHVS and CDR2 as FQNEAQ. DNA of the CDR3: TGTGCCAGCAGCCCGACATGGACTAGCGGGGGCTCCTACAATGAGCAGTTCTTC. It is translated as CASSPTWTSGGSYNEQFF.

On this clone: The sample holds other DNA sequences that translate to the same CDR3. This rearrangement joins TRBV19 to TRBJ1-1; 7 positions agree with TRBD1. The CDR3 covers 13 residues. The V and J ends lost 5 bases and 2 bases, in that order; junction bases with no gene match: 2. The germline CDR1 and CDR2 sequences are LNHDA and SQIVND (reference sequence). The CDR3 coding sequence is TGTGCCAGTAGTGGGACAGCCAACACTGAAGCTTTCTTT. This translates into CASSGTANTEAFF.

This rearrangement joins TRBV6-1 to TRBJ1-2; D is unclear. Germline V gene sequence: CDR1 MNHNS, CDR2 SASEGT. There are 17 residues in the CDR3. V lost 1 base and J 3 bases, leaving 18 bases between the germline ends. CDR3 nucleotide sequence: TGTGCCAGCAGTGAAGTCCGTATGGGAGGGCGCTACTATGGCTACACCTTC. This encodes CASSEVRMGGRYYGYTF.

This clone is a singleton in its sample. The rearrangement links TRBV7-9 to TRBJ2-7, with D possibly matching TRBD1 (6 bases). V lost 1 base, J lost 3 bases, and 13 bases lay in between. The CDR3 sequence is 15 residues long. Germline CDR1 SEHNR, CDR2 FQNEAQ (reference sequence). CDR3 sequence: CASSLVTGQYYEQYF. For the CDR3, the DNA is TGTGCCAGCAGCTTAGTTACAGGGCAATACTACGAGCAGTACTTC.

The chain joins TRBV4-2 to TRBJ1-4, with D hard to call. V gave up 1 base and J gave up 4 bases, with 10 bases separating them. The CDR3 totals 15 residues. Germline assignment: CDR1 LGHNA and CDR2 YNFKEQ. The CDR3 loop reads CASSQGIQDNEKLFF. CDR3 DNA: TGTGCCAGCAGCCAAGGTATTCAGGATAATGAAAAACTGTTTTTT.

V usage is TRBV25-1 and J usage is TRBJ1-3; D call uncertain. Between the trimmed V and J ends, which lost 2 bases and 2 bases, there was a span of 13 bases. Germline V gives CDR1 MGHDK, CDR2 SYGVNS. CDR3 size: 16 residues. The CDR3 DNA is TGTGCCAGCAGTGAAAAAAAGTGCGAGCCTGGAAACACCATATATTTT. Protein: CASSEKKCEPGNTIYF.

V is TRBV12-3 or TRBV12-4 and J is TRBJ2-3, with a possible D match to TRBD1 (5 bases). Trimming took 7 bases from V and 5 from J, leaving 10 bases between them. The CDR3 has 12 residues. CDR3 DNA: TGTGCCAGCATGATGACAGTAGATACGCAGTATTTT. Protein product: CASMMTVDTQYF.

The J gene is TRBJ2-3, the V gene TRBV5-6, with a possible D match to TRBD1 (6 bases). CDR1 SGHDT and CDR2 YYEEEE come from the germline V gene. V was trimmed by 6 bases and J by 0 bases, leaving 11 bases between them. The CDR3 contains 14 residues. CDR3 in DNA: TGTGCCAGCACACCGGGACACAGCACAGATACGCAGTATTTT. The encoded protein is CASTPGHSTDTQYF.

The chain employs TRBV15 and TRBJ2-2, with TRBD1 matching 8 bases. The J segment lost 1 base and the V segment lost 5 bases, leaving 9 bases of the junction unmatched. This CDR3 is built from 17 residues. Germline CDR1 and CDR2: LNHNV and YYDKDF (reference sequence). CDR3 region: CATSAVQGARNTGELFF. The CDR3, as DNA: TGTGCCACCAGCGCCGTCCAGGGGGCAAGGAACACCGGGGAGCTGTTTTTT. Based on the CDR3 plus reference TRBV15 and TRBJ2-2, the full variable domain is DAMVIQNPRYQVTQFGKPVTLSCSQTLNHNVMYWYQQKSSQAPKLLFHYYDKDFNNEADTPDNFQSRRPNTSFCFLDIRSPGLGDTAMYLCATSAVQGARNTGELFFGEGSRLTVL.

The rearrangement links TRBV28 to TRBJ1-4, with D tentatively TRBD1 (6 bases). CDR1 is MDHEN, CDR2 SYDVKM, per germline. The CDR3 runs to 14 residues. Trimming stripped 5 bases from V and 7 bases from J, with 14 bases between. The CDR3: CASSLNRDGEKLFF. CDR3 DNA sequence: TGTGCCAGCAGTCTTAACAGGGATGGTGAAAAACTGTTTTTT.

The rearrangement links TRBV6-1 to TRBJ1-2, with a tentative D call TRBD1 (6 bases). This CDR3 has 14 amino acids. Looked up from germline, CDR1 is MNHNS and CDR2 is SASEGT. V lost 2 bases, J lost 8 bases, and 15 bases lay in between. CDR3 sequence reads: CASSENRDRAGYTF. For the CDR3, the DNA is TGTGCCAGCAGTGAAAACAGGGATCGAGCGGGCTACACCTTC.

The genes are TRBV21-1 and TRBJ1-6; the DNA was not used to check the table's D call, TRBD1. TRBV21-1 is given as a pseudogene. This CDR3 comprises 18 residues. The CDR3 reads CASSKSGPRGTENSPLHF. CDR3 DNA: TGTGCCAGCAGCAAGTCAGGGCCACGAGGGACAGAGAATTCACCCCTCCACTTT.

The chain uses TRBV2 and TRBJ2-1; 10 bases match TRBD2. V was clipped by 5 bases and J by 1 base; unmatched bases: 2. The CDR3 has 15 amino acids. CDR1 SNHLY and CDR2 FYNNEI come from the germline V gene. CDR3 sequence reads: CASSPLAGSYNEQFF. Written as DNA, the CDR3 is TGTGCCAGCAGTCCACTAGCGGGGTCCTACAATGAGCAGTTCTTC. The full variable domain, in which reference TRBV2 and TRBJ2-1 provide the parts outside the CDR3, is EPEVTQTPSHQVTQMGQEVILRCVPISNHLYFYWYRQILGQKVEFLVSFYNNEISEKSEIFDDQFSVERPDGSNFTLKIRSTKLEDSAMYFCASSPLAGSYNEQFFGPGTRLTVL.

This clone was counted a few times. The gene calls are TRBV2 and TRBJ2-3; 7 bases are a match to TRBD2. Losses at the gene ends were 7 bases for V and 0 bases for J; bases not matched to a gene: 4. Germline V gene data show CDR1 as SNHLY and CDR2 as FYNNEI. The CDR3 covers 14 residues. The CDR3 region is CASKSGISTDTQYF. For the CDR3, the DNA is TGTGCCAGCAAGAGCGGGATAAGCACAGATACGCAGTATTTT.

The rearrangement joins TRBV19 to TRBJ1-2, with D possibly matching TRBD1 (5 bases). The CDR3 totals 11 residues. Germline V gene data show CDR1 as LNHDA and CDR2 as SQIVND (reference sequence). Trimming shortened V by 7 bases and J by 3 bases, and 6 bases separated the two germline ends. CDR3 region: CASKTDYGYTF. In DNA, the CDR3 is TGTGCCAGTAAGACAGACTATGGCTACACCTTC.

The chain recombines TRBV28 with TRBJ2-3; possible D gene TRBD2, 5 bases. Trimming cost V 6 bases and J 4 bases, with 17 bases left between them. The CDR3 is 15 amino acids. Germline CDR1 is MDHEN and CDR2 is SYDVKM. CDR3 region: CASSSHLTTSDTQYF. CDR3 bases: TGTGCCAGCAGCTCGCATTTGACTACCTCAGATACGCAGTATTTT.

This chain links TRBV27 with TRBJ1-5; 7 nucleotides align to TRBD1. Per germline, CDR1 MNHEY and CDR2 SMNVEV (reference sequence). Trimming at V came to 10 bases and at J to 2 bases, leaving 20 bases not matched to a gene. The CDR3 is 18 residues long. The CDR3 region is CAKGKTDRPLNGNQPQHF. CDR3 coding DNA: TGTGCCAAAGGAAAAACGGACAGGCCCTTGAATGGCAATCAGCCCCAGCATTTT.

This clone appeared a single time. This chain links TRBV5-5 with TRBJ1-1; D perhaps matches TRBD1 (5 bases). From germline, CDR1 is SGHKS and CDR2 YYEKEE (reference sequence). Trimming shortened V by 1 base and J by 4 bases, and 11 bases separated the two germline ends. The CDR3 loop spans 14 amino acids. CDR3 sequence reads: CASSLTGVSTEAFF. CDR3 nucleotides: TGTGCCAGCAGCTTGACAGGCGTCAGCACTGAAGCTTTCTTT. The entire variable domain, with the rest obtained from reference TRBV5-5 and TRBJ1-1, is as follows: DAGVTQSPTHLIKTRGQQVTLRCSPISGHKSVSWYQQVLGQGPQFIFQYYEKEERGRGNFPDRFSARQFPNYSSELNVNALLLGDSALYLCASSLTGVSTEAFFGQGTRLTVV.

V is TRBV12-3 or TRBV12-4 and J is TRBJ2-1; D is perhaps TRBD2 (6 bases). Trimming stripped 7 bases from V and 5 bases from J, with 9 bases between. This CDR3 is built from 12 residues. The CDR3 DNA is TGTGCCAGCACGGGGACTGACAATGAGCAGTTCTTC. As protein: CASTGTDNEQFF.

This clone was found once. J is TRBJ2-4 and V is TRBV7-2, with TRBD2 matching over 10 bases. The CDR3 spans 18 residues. The trim removed 2 bases at V and 2 bases at J, leaving 9 bases unmatched. Germline V gene lookup returns CDR1 SGHTA and CDR2 FQGNSA. DNA of the CDR3: TGTGCCAGCAGCTTATTAGCGGGGGGCCAGTGGACCAAAAACATTCAGTACTTC. Its protein product is CASSLLAGGQWTKNIQYF.

V gene TRBV27 combines with J gene TRBJ1-4, with 8 bases that match TRBD1. The CDR3 length is 16 residues. The trim removed 0 bases at V and 4 bases at J, leaving 4 bases unmatched. Germline V gene lookup returns CDR1 MNHEY and CDR2 SMNVEV (reference sequence). The CDR3 coding sequence is TGTGCCAGCAGTTTATCCAGGGGGCGACTTAATGAAAAACTGTTTTTT. As protein: CASSLSRGRLNEKLFF.

This chain connects TRBV5-1 to TRBJ2-1, with 11 nucleotides matching TRBD2. V lost 4 bases, J lost 10 bases, and 13 bases stayed unmatched. Germline CDR1 and CDR2: SGHRS and YFSETQ. The CDR3 spans 16 residues. CDR3 sequence: CASSPRVAGGRLEQFF. The CDR3, as DNA: TGCGCCAGCAGCCCGCGGGTAGCGGGGGGGCGGTTAGAGCAGTTCTTC.

V gene TRBV5-1 combines with J gene TRBJ2-3; D not resolved. The germline V gene encodes CDR1 SGHRS and CDR2 YFSETQ. Between the trimmed V and J ends, which lost 5 bases and 2 bases, there was a span of 6 bases. The CDR3 length is 12 residues. The CDR3 loop reads CASRLNTDTQYF. The CDR3 DNA follows: TGCGCCAGCAGACTTAACACAGATACGCAGTATTTT.

The V call is TRBV11-2, the J call TRBJ1-5; TRBD1 matches 8 bases. From germline, CDR1 is SGHAT and CDR2 FQNNGV. This CDR3 is built from 14 residues. V was clipped by 3 bases and J by 5 bases; unmatched bases: 3. CDR3 nucleotides: TGTGCCAGCAGCTTGACAGGGGTCCATCAGCCCCAGCATTTT. It is translated as CASSLTGVHQPQHF.

This sequence joins TRBV5-1 and TRBJ2-1; TRBD2 matches at 13 bases. Losses at the gene ends were 2 bases for V and 7 bases for J; bases not matched to a gene: 9. In germline, CDR1 is SGHRS, CDR2 YFSETQ. The CDR3 runs to 17 residues. CDR3 DNA sequence: TGCGCCAGCAGCTTCCCTCAACTAGCGGGGGGGAGGAATGAGCAGTTCTTC. This codes for CASSFPQLAGGRNEQFF.

The rearrangement links TRBV3-1 (or the pseudogene TRBV3-2) to TRBJ2-1; D gene ambiguous. Trimming removed 0 bases from V and 10 bases from J, with 16 bases in between. CDR3 length equals 15 residues. In germline, CDR1 is LGHDT, CDR2 YNNKEL (reference sequence). The DNA of the CDR3 is TGTGCCAGCAGCCAAGATCGTACACTGGCTAGGGAGCAGTTCTTC. Translation: CASSQDRTLAREQFF.